The 12 T cell receptor beta chains below all came from one sample that was sequenced in a study of blood T cell repertoires in COVID-19. The method was immunoSEQ multiplex PCR; TCRdb's version includes in-frame clones alone and lacks a portion of them. The sample records over 200,000 clones, about four fifths being singletons. The sample consisted of peripheral blood. The receptors stem from a man aged 50-59 years with active or convalescent COVID-19.

This sequence joins TRBV23-1 and TRBJ2-5; 9 nucleotides align to TRBD1. TRBV23-1 is classed as an ORF, of uncertain function. The CDR3 loop spans 15 amino acids. The trim removed 4 bases at V and 5 bases at J, leaving 8 bases unmatched. CDR3 sequence: CASSRNRGPWETQYF. In DNA form, the CDR3 reads TGCGCCAGCAGTCGCAACAGGGGGCCGTGGGAGACCCAGTACTTC.

The chain uses TRBV18 and TRBJ1-3; TRBD1 is a possible D gene (5 bases). The V and J ends lost 0 bases and 3 bases respectively, with 9 bases between them. The length of the CDR3 is 15 residues. Germline assignment: CDR1 KGHSH and CDR2 LQKENI. This CDR3 is CASSPPQGDGNTIYF. The CDR3, as DNA: TGTGCCAGCTCACCACCGCAAGGGGATGGAAACACCATATATTTT. The complete variable domain, with remaining parts taken from reference TRBV18 and TRBJ1-3, reads NAGVMQNPRHLVRRRGQEARLRCSPMKGHSHVYWYRQLPEEGLKFMVYLQKENIIDESGMPKERFSAEFPKEGPSILRIQQVVRGDSAAYFCASSPPQGDGNTIYFGEGSWLTVV.

J is TRBJ1-1 and V is TRBV2, with a tentative D call TRBD1 (6 bases). Germline CDR1 SNHLY, CDR2 FYNNEI. CDR3 size: 14 residues. Trimming stripped 5 bases from V and 2 bases from J, with 12 bases between. CDR3 residues: CASSPRTANTEAFF. The CDR3 region has the DNA TGTGCCAGCAGTCCCAGGACAGCAAACACTGAAGCTTTCTTT.

In its sample, this clone was seen a few times. The gene calls are TRBV6-5 and TRBJ2-7, with 8 bases fitting TRBD1. V lost 5 bases, J lost 1 base, and 4 bases stayed unmatched. Germline loops: CDR1 MNHEY, CDR2 SVGAGI. The CDR3 is 14 amino acids. The CDR3 DNA is TGTGCCAGCAGTCCCCGGGACAGGTCCTACGAGCAGTACTTC. Amino acids: CASSPRDRSYEQYF.

Remarks on this clone: Within the sample, other DNA sequences also encode this same CDR3. V gene TRBV7-6 combines with J gene TRBJ2-2, with 9 bases identical to TRBD2. After removal of 2 bases from V and 3 bases from J, the junction contained 1 base not matched to a gene. In germline, CDR1 is SGHVS, CDR2 FNYEAQ. This CDR3 has 15 amino acids. The CDR3 reads CASSLLAGDTGELFF. The CDR3 coding sequence is TGTGCCAGCAGCTTATTAGCGGGAGACACCGGGGAGCTGTTTTTT.

CDR3 DNA: TGTGCCATCAGGGGGACAGCCCTCTACAATGAGCAGTTCTTC. Protein sequence: CAIRGTALYNEQFF. The chain combines TRBV10-3 with TRBJ2-1, with 7 bases identical to TRBD1. The junction had 5 bases not matched to a gene; V was cut back by 6 bases and J by 3 bases. This CDR3 has 14 amino acids. The germline V gene has CDR1 ENHRY and CDR2 SYGVKD.

The chain combines TRBV7-9 with TRBJ1-2; 9 positions match TRBD1. This CDR3 contains 14 residues. The trim removed 4 bases at V and 4 bases at J, leaving 4 bases unmatched. CDR1 SEHNR and CDR2 FQNEAQ come from the germline V gene (reference sequence). Here the CDR3 reads CASSSGQGTYGYTF. DNA for the CDR3: TGTGCCAGCAGCTCGGGACAGGGTACCTATGGCTACACCTTC.

The chain joins TRBV5-1 to TRBJ2-2; no firm D call. Germline V gives CDR1 SGHRS, CDR2 YFSETQ. The CDR3 contains 15 residues. Trimming pared 4 bases from V and 3 bases from J, leaving 13 bases between. CDR3 amino acids: CASSGVVVDTGELFF. DNA of the CDR3: TGCGCCAGCAGCGGTGTTGTAGTCGACACCGGGGAGCTGTTTTTT.

This rearrangement joins TRBV5-1 to TRBJ2-5; 9 nucleotides line up with TRBD1. Trimming cost V 5 bases and J 5 bases; bases outside gene matches: 22. This CDR3 has 19 amino acids. The germline V gene encodes CDR1 SGHRS and CDR2 YFSETQ. The CDR3 is CASRLLPGQGGNPWETQYF. The CDR3 DNA follows: TGCGCCAGCAGGTTACTACCGGGACAGGGAGGGAATCCCTGGGAGACCCAGTACTTC. Using reference TRBV5-1 and TRBJ2-5 for the parts outside the CDR3, the full variable domain is KAGVTQTPRYLIKTRGQQVTLSCSPISGHRSVSWYQQTPGQGLQFLFEYFSETQRNKGNFPGRFSGRQFSNSRSEMNVSTLELGDSALYLCASRLLPGQGGNPWETQYFGPGTRLLVL.

This chain connects TRBV21-1 to TRBJ2-6; whether TRBD2, the table's D call, matches the DNA was not checked. TRBV21-1 is flagged as a pseudogene. There are 17 residues in the CDR3. DNA of the CDR3: TGTGCCAGCAGCGCCCAAGTAAGGAGCTCTGGGGCCAACGTCCTGACTTTC. This translates into CASSAQVRSSGANVLTF.

The chain employs TRBV12-3 or TRBV12-4 and TRBJ2-7; tentatively, D is TRBD1 (6 bases). The V gene lost 6 bases and the J gene lost 3 bases, with 12 bases spanning the gap. CDR3 length equals 13 residues. The CDR3 bases are TGTGCCAGCAGGTCCGGGACAATCTACGAGCAGTACTTC. It translates to CASRSGTIYEQYF.

The chain couples TRBV5-1 to TRBJ2-7; TRBD2 is a possible D gene (5 bases). The CDR3 covers 14 residues. The germline V gene has CDR1 SGHRS and CDR2 YFSETQ. V was pared by 2 bases and J by 0 bases, with 9 bases between. CDR3 sequence: CASSFHRDSYEQYF. The CDR3 nucleotides read TGCGCCAGCAGCTTCCACCGGGACTCCTACGAGCAGTACTTC.